These T cell receptor beta chains were read from a single sample in a study of CD8 T cells in ankylosing spondylitis. One entry per CDR3 protein results from TCRdb running MiXCR on the 5' RACE reads. Seen here are about 540,000 distinct CDR3 sequences, roughly 12% observed once, and the top ten hold 6.5% to 7%. The sample consisted of blood, either unsorted or a sorted T cell fraction (not recorded which). These receptors originate from a male donor with ankylosing spondylitis. Both conserved end residues are part of each CDR3. D genes are given only for firm matches. Size is stated for part of the rows, as once, few or many counts, or as a class when the clone is expanded.

. TRBJ1-5 few TRBV10-2 CASRGQEINQPQHF TGCGCCAGCAGGGGCCAGGAAATCAATCAGCCCCAGCATTTT
. TRBJ1-3 . TRBV25-1 CASSVRGFSGNTIYF TGTGCCAGCAGTGTACGGGGCTTCTCTGGAAACACCATATATTTT
TRBD2 TRBJ2-3 few TRBV3-1 CASSRGLSSTDTQYF TGTGCCAGCAGCCGGGGACTATCTAGCACAGATACGCAGTATTTT
. TRBJ2-1 many TRBV5-1 CASSSGPSGNEQFF TGCGCCAGCAGCTCCGGGCCCTCGGGGAATGAGCAGTTCTTC
. TRBJ2-5 . TRBV27 CASSFYQLGRRDRPGETQYF TGTGCCAGCAGTTTTTACCAGCTCGGGCGACGGGACCGGCCGGGGGAGACCCAGTACTTC
. TRBJ2-1 many TRBV11-2 CASSLNSVNEQFF TGTGCCAGCAGCTTAAATAGTGTCAATGAGCAGTTCTTC
. TRBJ2-3 many TRBV5-1 CASSLGQASTDTQYF TGCGCCAGCAGCTTGGGACAGGCGAGCACAGATACGCAGTATTTT
. TRBJ1-5 few TRBV3-1 CASALSRSGPQHF TGTGCCAGCGCCCTTTCGAGGTCTGGGCCCCAGCATTTT
. TRBJ2-4 few TRBV20-1 CSAGVLAIQYF TGCAGTGCTGGAGTTCTGGCCATTCAGTACTTC
. TRBJ1-5 many TRBV7-9 CASSPDGNQPQHF TGTGCCAGCAGCCCGGACGGGAATCAGCCCCAGCATTTT
. TRBJ2-1 . TRBV25-1 CASSEIGGHYNEQFF TGTGCCAGCAGTGAGATCGGGGGTCACTACAATGAGCAGTTCTTC
. TRBJ2-1 few TRBV7-2 CASSSAPLSDEQFF TGTGCCAGCAGCTCGGCGCCCCTAAGCGATGAGCAGTTCTTC
. TRBJ2-7 . TRBV7-2 CASSPGASLPSYEQYF TGTGCCAGCAGCCCTGGGGCTAGCTTGCCCTCCTACGAGCAGTACTTC
. TRBJ2-2 . TRBV2 CASRARIGRDTGELFF TGTGCCAGCAGGGCCAGGATAGGAAGGGACACCGGGGAGCTGTTTTTT
. TRBJ1-2 many TRBV12-3/TRBV12-4 CASSPTTEPLYGYTF TGTGCCAGCAGTCCGACGACAGAACCCCTCTATGGCTACACCTTC
TRBD2 TRBJ2-7 . TRBV27 CASSPLATPYEQYF TGTGCCAGCAGTCCACTAGCGACCCCCTACGAGCAGTACTTC
TRBD1 TRBJ2-3 . TRBV7-9 CASSMTGGSDTQYF TGTGCCAGCAGCATGACAGGGGGCTCTGATACGCAGTATTTT
. TRBJ1-1 many TRBV5-1 CASSLLGTENTEAFF TGCGCCAGCAGCCTCCTTGGGACCGAAAACACTGAAGCTTTCTTT
. TRBJ1-2 many TRBV11-2 CASSLLWTRRYSANYGYTF .
. TRBJ2-5 few TRBV20-1 CSARERETQYF TGCAGTGCTAGAGAGCGGGAGACCCAGTACTTC
TRBD2 TRBJ2-2 many TRBV5-1 CASSSPMVAGAGELFF TGCGCCAGCAGCTCCCCGATGGTAGCGGGAGCCGGGGAGCTGTTTTTT
. TRBJ2-1 . TRBV4-1 CASSQRSSQAGNEQFF TGCGCCAGCAGCCAAAGATCAAGCCAGGCCGGAAATGAGCAGTTCTTC
. TRBJ2-2 few TRBV5-1 CASNPSGPTGELFF TGCGCCAGCAACCCGAGCGGACCCACCGGGGAGCTGTTTTTT
. TRBJ2-4 few TRBV12-5 CASGLAEQVAKNIQYF TGTGCTAGTGGTTTGGCCGAACAAGTAGCCAAAAACATTCAGTACTTC
TRBD1 TRBJ2-1 many TRBV7-2 CASSPRTGYNEQFF TGTGCCAGCAGCCCGCGGACAGGCTACAATGAGCAGTTCTTC
TRBD2 TRBJ2-1 few TRBV5-1 CASSGTSGSTYNEQFF TGCGCCAGCTCCGGGACTAGCGGGAGTACCTACAATGAGCAGTTCTTC
. TRBJ1-6 . TRBV7-2 CASSAGRRYNSPLHF TGTGCCAGCAGCGCGGGGCGTCGGTATAATTCACCCCTCCACTTT
. TRBJ1-3 . TRBV5-6 CASSPDGDSGNTIYF TGTGCCAGCAGCCCCGACGGGGACTCGGGAAACACCATATATTTT
. TRBJ1-5 few TRBV20-1 CSARGTDDQPQHF TGCAGTGCTCGAGGGACGGACGATCAGCCCCAGCATTTT
TRBD1 TRBJ1-5 . TRBV24-1 CATSEPTGVQPQHF TGTGCCACCAGTGAACCCACAGGGGTCCAGCCCCAGCATTTT
TRBD2 TRBJ2-5 . TRBV20-1 CSARDQASGSGETQYF TGCAGTGCTAGAGATCAGGCTAGCGGGAGTGGAGAGACCCAGTACTTC
. TRBJ2-1 . TRBV20-1 CSARDLVEGLSSYNEQFF TGCAGTGCTAGAGATCTCGTGGAGGGCCTGAGCTCCTACAATGAGCAGTTCTTC
TRBD2 TRBJ2-3 . TRBV5-1 CASRAGGLTDTQYF TGCGCCAGCAGGGCGGGAGGGCTCACAGATACGCAGTATTTT
TRBD2 TRBJ2-1 . TRBV5-1 CASSFLRGREGSYEQFF TGCGCCAGCAGCTTCCTCCGAGGGCGGGAGGGCTCCTATGAGCAGTTCTTC
TRBD2 TRBJ2-1 few TRBV28 CASSPSRTSPGNEQFF TGTGCCAGCAGTCCCTCCCGGACTAGCCCCGGGAATGAGCAGTTCTTC
TRBD1 TRBJ1-3 few TRBV4-2 CASSQDWVTGGSISGNTIYF TGTGCCAGCAGCCAAGACTGGGTGACAGGGGGTTCGATCTCTGGAAACACCATATATTTT
TRBD2 TRBJ2-5 many TRBV12-3/TRBV12-4 CASSLRTSGQETQYF TGTGCCAGCAGTTTACGGACTAGCGGCCAAGAGACCCAGTACTTC
TRBD2 TRBJ2-1 many TRBV5-1 CASSWGGGNNEQFF TGCGCCAGCAGCTGGGGGGGAGGCAACAATGAGCAGTTCTTC
. TRBJ2-3 few TRBV27 CASTRRAFTTDTQYF TGTGCCAGCACTCGGAGGGCCTTCACCACAGATACGCAGTATTTT
TRBD2 TRBJ2-1 . TRBV5-1 CASSFLSSGRNEQFF TGCGCCAGCAGCTTTCTCTCTAGCGGGAGGAATGAGCAGTTCTTC
. TRBJ2-1 . TRBV5-1 CASSLAPGSGLYNEQFF TGCGCCAGCAGCTTGGCCCCGGGGTCAGGCCTCTACAATGAGCAGTTCTTC
. TRBJ2-1 . TRBV24-1 CATSDSRTPYNEPFF TGTGCCACCAGTGATTCCCGGACACCCTACAATGAGCCGTTCTTC
. TRBJ2-1 few TRBV6-1 CASSEGISQQFF TGTGCCAGCAGTGAAGGTATCTCCCAGCAGTTCTTC
. TRBJ2-5 few TRBV3-1 CASSPQGGRGNVETQYF TGTGCCAGCAGCCCCCAGGGAGGCAGGGGAAATGTGGAGACCCAGTACTTC
. TRBJ2-2 few TRBV15 CATSSIQTGELFF TGTGCCACCAGCAGCATACAGACCGGGGAGCTGTTTTTT
TRBD2 TRBJ2-1 few TRBV9 CASSESGRAREQFF TGTGCCAGCAGCGAGAGCGGGAGGGCTCGTGAGCAGTTCTTC
. TRBJ2-5 few TRBV24-1 CATSDPGQGQETQYF TGTGCCACCAGTGATCCGGGACAAGGACAAGAGACCCAGTACTTC
. TRBJ1-4 . TRBV5-1 CASSPGSGQGEKLFF TGCGCCAGCAGCCCCGGCTCGGGTCAGGGTGAAAAACTGTTTTTT
. TRBJ1-5 few TRBV7-2 CASKSSSGRVDQPQHF TGTGCCAGCAAGTCATCATCGGGCAGGGTTGATCAGCCCCAGCATTTT
. TRBJ1-2 . TRBV3-1 CASSQVGYRPSYGYTF TGTGCCAGCAGCCAAGTCGGATATAGACCGTCCTATGGCTACACCTTC
TRBD2 TRBJ2-1 . TRBV9 CASSVLGTSGYNEQFF TGTGCCAGCAGCGTCCTCGGGACTAGCGGCTACAATGAGCAGTTCTTC
. TRBJ2-7 many TRBV29-1 CSVEGLGSYEQYF TGCAGCGTCGAAGGACTGGGCTCCTACGAGCAGTACTTC
TRBD1 TRBJ1-5 . TRBV29-1 CSAAGTGAGQPQHF TGCAGCGCCGCCGGGACAGGGGCGGGACAGCCCCAGCATTTT
. TRBJ1-1 few TRBV5-1 CASNRVQGGTEAFF TGCGCCAGCAACCGGGTGCAGGGAGGGACTGAAGCTTTCTTT